These T cell receptor beta chains were read from a single sample in a study of T-cell memory formation after mild COVID-19. MiXCR, run by TCRdb on the 5' RACE reads, gives a single entry per CDR3 protein. The top ten clones hold around 20% of a sample with around 300,000 distinct CDR3 sequences, over 11% of them seen once. The sequencing input was PBMCs or a T cell subset sorted from them (not recorded which). Receptor source: a man aged 18 to 30 who had mild COVID-19 (a few samples of this study predate the infection). Cell type and time point are not known. The CDR3 runs from the conserved cysteine through the conserved F or W. Fields, in order: D gene, clone size, V gene, J gene, CDR3 DNA, CDR3 protein. The D gene is left open where the match is weak. Some rows have no size entry. The others give once, few or many, or a class for an expanded clone.

>TRBD1|-|TRBV5-1|TRBJ1-6
TGCGCCAGCAGACGGACAGGGGAGCGATCACCCCTCCACTTT
CASRRTGERSPLHF
>-|-|TRBV6-1|TRBJ1-5
TGTGCCACCGACCTAGCAGGGGATCAGCCCCAGCATTTT
CATDLAGDQPQHF
>-|-|TRBV7-9|TRBJ2-7
TGTGCCAGCAGCTTAGGGATAGACGAGCAGTACTTC
CASSLGIDEQYF
>TRBD2|many|TRBV6-5|TRBJ2-7
TGTGCCAGCAGCTATAGCGGGGGGGCGGGGGAGCAGTACTTC
CASSYSGGAGEQYF
>-|-|TRBV20-1|TRBJ2-3
TGCAGTGCTAGGGATTGGGGCACAGATACGCAGTATTTT
CSARDWGTDTQYF
>-|few|TRBV7-6|TRBJ2-5
TGTGCCAGCAGCTACACCCCATCCGGACAGACGAAGTACCAAGAGACCCAGTACTTC
CASSYTPSGQTKYQETQYF
>-|-|TRBV29-1|TRBJ2-5
TGCAGCGTTGTGGACGGCCAAGAGACCCAGTACTTC
CSVVDGQETQYF
>-|few|TRBV4-3|TRBJ2-7
TGCGCCAGCAGCCAAGGAGAGACAGTAAGCTCCTACGAGCAGTACTTC
CASSQGETVSSYEQYF
>-|-|TRBV6-5|TRBJ2-3
TGTGCCAGCAGTTACTCGGGCCAGTACACAGATACGCAGTATTTT
CASSYSGQYTDTQYF
>-|many|TRBV4-3|TRBJ2-2
TGCGCCAGCAGCCAAGAGGTATGGCAGACTCTGAACACCGGGGAGCTGTTTTTT
CASSQEVWQTLNTGELFF
>-|-|TRBV20-1|TRBJ2-6
TGCAGTGCTAGTTGGGTCCCTGGGGCCAACGTCCTGACTTTC
CSASWVPGANVLTF
>-|many|TRBV29-1|TRBJ1-1
TGCAGCGTTGAAGCTACGGCAGGGAATCCCACTGAAGCTTTCTTT
CSVEATAGNPTEAFF
>-|few|TRBV9|TRBJ2-4
TGTGCCAGCAGCGTAGGGGGCACTAAAAACATTCAGTACTTC
CASSVGGTKNIQYF
>-|few|TRBV20-1|TRBJ1-2
TGCAGTGGAACCGGGGGGCGCGAAGGCTACACCTTC
CSGTGGREGYTF
>-|-|TRBV28|TRBJ1-2
TGTGCCAGCAGTTTAGCGCAGGGGCGTTTGGTTGGCTACACCTTC
CASSLAQGRLVGYTF
>-|-|TRBV5-1|TRBJ1-2
TGCGCCAGCAGCTTGGTCACGAATAACTATGGCTACACCTTC
CASSLVTNNYGYTF
>TRBD1|-|TRBV19|TRBJ1-1
TGTGCCAGTACCACGACAGGGATGAACACTGAAGCTTTCTTT
CASTTTGMNTEAFF
>-|-|TRBV3-1|TRBJ1-1
TGTGCCAGCAGCCAAAGGGGAACGATAGCTTTCTTT
CASSQRGTIAFF
>TRBD2|-|TRBV29-1|TRBJ2-1
TGCAGCGCGACTAGCGGGGGACCCAATGAGCAGTTCTTC
CSATSGGPNEQFF
>-|-|TRBV29-1|TRBJ2-3
TGCAGCGTTGAAACTTCAGGGTCCACAGATACGCAGTATTTT
CSVETSGSTDTQYF
>-|-|TRBV11-2|TRBJ1-2
TGTGCCAGCAGCTTAGTCTCGAGGGGTGGCTACACCTTC
CASSLVSRGGYTF
>-|many|TRBV7-2|TRBJ2-3
TGTGCCAGCAGCCCGCCGAGGGGGGCCAAGGGGGGCGATACGCAGTATTTT
CASSPPRGAKGGDTQYF
>-|few|TRBV7-2|TRBJ1-1
TGTGCCAGCAGCCCTCTAGGGGGGGAAGCTTTCTTT
CASSPLGGEAFF
>TRBD1|many|TRBV4-3|TRBJ2-2
TGCGCCAGCAGCCCTTCCCGGGACAGGGTTGACACCGGGGAGCTGTTTTTT
CASSPSRDRVDTGELFF
>-|many|TRBV6-4|TRBJ2-3
TGTGCCAGCAGTGACACGTCGGGGAGCGCCACAGATACGCAGTATTTT
CASSDTSGSATDTQYF
>TRBD1|many|TRBV10-3|TRBJ2-7
TGTGCCATCAGTGAAGGGGGACAGGGCGCCTACGAGCAGTACTTC
CAISEGGQGAYEQYF
>-|-|TRBV6-5|TRBJ1-1
TGTGCCAGCAGCGACGGGCCTACTGAAGCTTTCTTT
CASSDGPTEAFF
>-|-|TRBV20-1|TRBJ2-3
TGCAGTGCCTTCGGGGGGCCGGGGGCAGATACGCAGTATTTT
CSAFGGPGADTQYF
>-|few|TRBV19|TRBJ1-5
TGTGCCAGTAGTATAGAGGATGTGTATCAGCCCCAGCATTTT
CASSIEDVYQPQHF
>-|many|TRBV12-3/TRBV12-4|TRBJ2-1
TGTGCCAGCAGTTTAGCGGGGCGATCCTACAATGAGCAGTTCTTC
CASSLAGRSYNEQFF
>-|-|TRBV2|TRBJ1-1
TGTGCCATCGAGGGGAGCGGAGATGAAGCTTTCTTT
CAIEGSGDEAFF
>TRBD1|-|TRBV11-2|TRBJ1-5
TGTGCCAGCAGCCTCGACAGGGGTAAGCATCAGCCCCAGCATTTT
CASSLDRGKHQPQHF
>-|-|TRBV10-2|TRBJ2-3
TGCGCCAGCAGTGAGTCGAGGGGACCCAGCACAGATACGCAGTATTTT
CASSESRGPSTDTQYF
>TRBD1|-|TRBV5-5|TRBJ2-1
TGTGCCAGCAGCAGACCGGACAGGGGCTACAATGAGCAGTTCTTC
CASSRPDRGYNEQFF
>-|-|TRBV10-3|TRBJ1-1
TGTGCCATCAGTGAAGGTGGACAACCGAACACTGAAGCTTTCTTT
CAISEGGQPNTEAFF
>TRBD2|many|TRBV15|TRBJ2-3
TGTGCCACCAGCGGCGGGGGGCTCACAGATACGCAGTATTTT
CATSGGGLTDTQYF
>TRBD2|few|TRBV12-3/TRBV12-4|TRBJ2-1
TGTGCCAGCAGTTCCTCTAGCGGGGGGGTTTGGAATGAGCAGTTCTTC
CASSSSSGGVWNEQFF
>-|once|TRBV9|TRBJ2-5
TGTGCCAGCAGCGTAGATAGAGGGCAAGAGACCCAGTACTTC
CASSVDRGQETQYF
>-|few|TRBV29-1|TRBJ1-2
-
CSVEAWGQGIF
>-|few|TRBV12-3/TRBV12-4|TRBJ1-2
TGTGCCAGCAGTTCGGGGCAGCGCTATGGCTACACCTTC
CASSSGQRYGYTF
>TRBD2|-|TRBV10-3|TRBJ2-3
TGTGCCATCAGTATCAGCCGGGGGGGAACGGCAGATACGCAGTATTTT
CAISISRGGTADTQYF
>-|many|TRBV7-2|TRBJ2-3
TGTGCCAGCAGCCAAACCTTAGGCGATACGCAGTATTTT
CASSQTLGDTQYF
>TRBD1|-|TRBV7-9|TRBJ1-4
TGTGCCAGCAGCTTCCAGGACAGGGGGCTCCGAAATGAAAAACTGTTTTTT
CASSFQDRGLRNEKLFF
>-|-|TRBV11-2|TRBJ2-3
TGTGCCAGCAGCTTAATCCCCGGATTCACAGATACGCAGTATTTT
CASSLIPGFTDTQYF
>TRBD2|-|TRBV20-1|TRBJ2-7
TGCAGTGCCACACGCGCGGGGGGCGCTTTCAATACCTACGAGCAGTACTTC
CSATRAGGAFNTYEQYF
>-|-|TRBV4-3|TRBJ1-1
TGCGCCAGCAGTCCCACGGGCTATGCAACTGAAGCTTTCTTT
CASSPTGYATEAFF
>-|few|TRBV6-6|TRBJ2-2
TGTGCCAGCAGTTACTCGTTCAGGAGAAACACCGGGGAGCTGTTTTTT
CASSYSFRRNTGELFF